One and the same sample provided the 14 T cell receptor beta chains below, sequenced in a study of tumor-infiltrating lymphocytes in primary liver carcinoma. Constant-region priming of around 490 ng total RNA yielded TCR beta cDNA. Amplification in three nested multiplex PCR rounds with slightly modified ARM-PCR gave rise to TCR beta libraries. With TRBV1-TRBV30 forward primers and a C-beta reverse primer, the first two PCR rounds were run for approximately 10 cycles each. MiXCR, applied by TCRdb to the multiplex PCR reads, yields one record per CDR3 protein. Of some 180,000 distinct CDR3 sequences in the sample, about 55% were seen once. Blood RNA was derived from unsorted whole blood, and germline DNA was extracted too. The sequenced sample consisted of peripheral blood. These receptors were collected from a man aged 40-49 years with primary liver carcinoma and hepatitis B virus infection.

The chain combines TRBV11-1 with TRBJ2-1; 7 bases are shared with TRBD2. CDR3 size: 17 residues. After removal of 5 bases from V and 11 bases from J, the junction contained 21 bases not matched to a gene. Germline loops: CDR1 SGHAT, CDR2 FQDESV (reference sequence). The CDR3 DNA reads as TGTGCCAGCAGCCTGGGACTATCGGGAGAAGTTGACATTAAGCAGTTCTTC. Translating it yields CASSLGLSGEVDIKQFF.

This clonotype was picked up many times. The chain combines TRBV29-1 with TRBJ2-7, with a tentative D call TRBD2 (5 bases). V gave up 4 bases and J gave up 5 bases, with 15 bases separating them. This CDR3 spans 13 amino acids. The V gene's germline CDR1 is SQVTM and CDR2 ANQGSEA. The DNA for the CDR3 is TGCAGCGTTGGAAGCGGTGCGTCCCACGAGCAGTACTTC. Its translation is CSVGSGASHEQYF.

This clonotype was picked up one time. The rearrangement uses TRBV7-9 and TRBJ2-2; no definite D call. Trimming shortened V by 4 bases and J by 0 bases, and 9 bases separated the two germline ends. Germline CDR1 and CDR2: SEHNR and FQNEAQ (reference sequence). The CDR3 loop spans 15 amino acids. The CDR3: CASSSGRSNTGELFF. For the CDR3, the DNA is TGTGCCAGCAGCTCGGGCAGGTCGAACACCGGGGAGCTGTTTTTT.

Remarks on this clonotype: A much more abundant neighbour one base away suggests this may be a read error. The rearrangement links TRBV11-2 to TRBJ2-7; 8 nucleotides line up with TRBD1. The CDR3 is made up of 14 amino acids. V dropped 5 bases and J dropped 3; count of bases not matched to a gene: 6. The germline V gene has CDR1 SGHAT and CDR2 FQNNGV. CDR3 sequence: CASSTRDRSYEQYF. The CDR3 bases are TGTGCCAGCAGCACCCGGGACAGGAGCTACGAGCAGTACTTC.

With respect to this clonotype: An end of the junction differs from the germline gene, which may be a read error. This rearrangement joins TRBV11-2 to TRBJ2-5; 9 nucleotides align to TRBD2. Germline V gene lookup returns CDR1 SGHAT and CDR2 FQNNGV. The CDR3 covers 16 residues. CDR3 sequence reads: CASSSGASGAAEIQYF. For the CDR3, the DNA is TGTGCCAGCAGCTCGGGGGCTAGCGGGGCAGCAGAGATCCAGTACTTC.

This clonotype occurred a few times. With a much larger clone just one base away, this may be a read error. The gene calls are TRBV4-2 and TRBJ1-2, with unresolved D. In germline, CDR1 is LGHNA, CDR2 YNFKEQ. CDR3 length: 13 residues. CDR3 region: CVSSQDGLYGYTF. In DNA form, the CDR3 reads TGTGTCAGCAGCCAAGATGGGCTCTATGGCTACACCTTC.

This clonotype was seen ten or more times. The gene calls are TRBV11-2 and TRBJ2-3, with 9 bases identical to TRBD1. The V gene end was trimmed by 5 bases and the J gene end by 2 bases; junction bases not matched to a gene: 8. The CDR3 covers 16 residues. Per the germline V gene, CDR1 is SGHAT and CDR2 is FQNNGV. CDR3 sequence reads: CASSMPGQGITDTQYF. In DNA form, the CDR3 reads TGTGCCAGCAGCATGCCGGGACAGGGAATCACAGATACGCAGTATTTT.

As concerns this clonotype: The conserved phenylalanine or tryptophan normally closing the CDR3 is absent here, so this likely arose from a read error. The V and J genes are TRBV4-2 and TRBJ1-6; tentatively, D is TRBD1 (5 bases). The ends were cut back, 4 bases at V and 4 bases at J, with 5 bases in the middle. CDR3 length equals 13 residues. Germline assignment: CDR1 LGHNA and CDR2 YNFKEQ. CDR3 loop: CASSPGYNSPLHV. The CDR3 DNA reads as TGTGCCAGCAGCCCAGGGTATAATTCACCCCTCCACGTT.

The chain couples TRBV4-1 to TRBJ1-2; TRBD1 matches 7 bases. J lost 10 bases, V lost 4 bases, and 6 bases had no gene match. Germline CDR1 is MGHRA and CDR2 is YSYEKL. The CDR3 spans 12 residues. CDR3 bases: TGCGCCAGCAGCCCAGGGGGACTTGTCTACACCTTC. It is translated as CASSPGGLVYTF.

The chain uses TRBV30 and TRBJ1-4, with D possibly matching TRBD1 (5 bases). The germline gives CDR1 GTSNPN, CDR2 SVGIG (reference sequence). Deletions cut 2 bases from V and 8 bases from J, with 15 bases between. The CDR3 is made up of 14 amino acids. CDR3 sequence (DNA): TGTGCCTGGAGTCTGGGGACTGTTGACGAAAAACTGTTTTTT. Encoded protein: CAWSLGTVDEKLFF.

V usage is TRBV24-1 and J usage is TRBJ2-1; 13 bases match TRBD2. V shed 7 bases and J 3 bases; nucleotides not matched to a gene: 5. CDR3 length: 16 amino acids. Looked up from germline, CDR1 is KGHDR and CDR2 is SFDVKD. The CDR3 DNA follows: TGTGCCACCAGGGGGACTAGCGGGAATCTCTACAATGAGCAGTTCTTC. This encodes CATRGTSGNLYNEQFF.

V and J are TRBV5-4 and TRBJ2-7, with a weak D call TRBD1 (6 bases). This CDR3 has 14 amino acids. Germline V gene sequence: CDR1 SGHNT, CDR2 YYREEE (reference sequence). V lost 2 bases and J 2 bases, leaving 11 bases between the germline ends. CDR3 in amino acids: CASSLGQPAYEQYF. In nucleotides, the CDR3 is TGTGCCAGCAGCTTAGGACAGCCAGCCTACGAGCAGTACTTC.

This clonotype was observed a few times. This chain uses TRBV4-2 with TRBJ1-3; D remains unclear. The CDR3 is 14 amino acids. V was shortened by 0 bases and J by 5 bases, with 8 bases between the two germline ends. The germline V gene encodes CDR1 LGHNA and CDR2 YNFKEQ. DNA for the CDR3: TGTGCCAGCAGCCAAGATTTCGGGAGAAACACCATATATTTT. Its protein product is CASSQDFGRNTIYF.

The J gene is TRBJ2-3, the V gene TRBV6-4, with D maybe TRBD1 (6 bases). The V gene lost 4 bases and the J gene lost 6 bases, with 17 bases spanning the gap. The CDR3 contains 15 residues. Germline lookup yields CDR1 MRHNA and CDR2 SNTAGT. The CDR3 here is CASSAQVTGSDTQYF. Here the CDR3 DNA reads TGTGCCAGCAGTGCACAGGTCACAGGGTCCGATACGCAGTATTTT.